A selection of T cell receptor beta chains follows, all from one sample in a study of blood T cell repertoires in COVID-19. Generated by immunoSEQ multiplex PCR, the TCRdb table keeps only in-frame clones and is missing some. The data show approximately 290,000 clones, about nine tenths seen once. The sequencing sample was made of peripheral blood. These receptors were taken from a man between 18 and 35 years old with active or convalescent COVID-19. Each CDR3 is given without its conserved first and last residue. The D gene is left open where the match is weak.

cdr3_aa,d_call,v_call,j_call
ASSGVAGGHNEQF,TRBD2,TRBV2,TRBJ2-1
ASSFSTGSPKLEKLF,-,TRBV5-1,TRBJ1-4
SAPHGDTQY,-,TRBV20-1,TRBJ2-3
ASSLMSDNEQF,-,TRBV27,TRBJ2-1
ASSLRDRISYEQY,TRBD1,TRBV28,TRBJ2-7
ASSLLNSLVFGELF,-,TRBV5-6,TRBJ2-2
AIRSGGLYGYT,TRBD1,TRBV10-3,TRBJ1-2
ASSQDKTGGYYGYT,TRBD1,TRBV4-1,TRBJ1-2
ASNDNRNSPLH,-,TRBV25-1,TRBJ1-6
ASSLGLSGAF,-,TRBV5-1,TRBJ1-1
ASSSPGQDNTEAF,TRBD1,TRBV19,TRBJ1-1
ASSWAGDRETQY,TRBD2,TRBV19,TRBJ2-5
ASTHRGTASGYT,-,TRBV19,TRBJ1-2
ASIAGDTQY,-,TRBV19,TRBJ2-3
ASSQDLVGTGATPSNEKLF,TRBD1,TRBV3-1/TRBV3-2,TRBJ1-4
ASSPAWSYGYT,-,TRBV6-2/TRBV6-3,TRBJ1-2
ASSSLAARSYEQY,TRBD2,TRBV27,TRBJ2-7
AISEALASPLH,-,TRBV10-3,TRBJ1-6
ASSWTSGGARETQY,TRBD2,TRBV6-6,TRBJ2-5
ASSPLAGGPGDEQY,TRBD2,TRBV18,TRBJ2-7
ASSPYRGEERNEQF,TRBD2,TRBV14,TRBJ2-1
ASSVGHGTANTEAF,TRBD1,TRBV9,TRBJ1-1
ASSLDSQETQY,-,TRBV7-9,TRBJ2-5
ASSNQGSEQY,-,TRBV19,TRBJ2-7
ASSVWEVGGTQY,-,TRBV9,TRBJ2-3
ASSTRNRGSYEQY,TRBD1,TRBV11-2,TRBJ2-7
ASRPQGQGSSLH,TRBD1,TRBV27,TRBJ1-6
ASSYGLATSSYEQY,TRBD2,TRBV6-5,TRBJ2-7
SVGSSGSRYREQY,TRBD2,TRBV29-1,TRBJ2-7
ASSPLLEQY,-,TRBV7-9,TRBJ2-7
ASSGPEGETIRSNYGYT,-,TRBV6-1,TRBJ1-2
ASSISAGDYGYT,-,TRBV19,TRBJ1-2
ASSPLLASGANVLT,-,TRBV18,TRBJ2-6
ASSPRDRNTDTQY,TRBD1,TRBV7-9,TRBJ2-3
ASRRQTGNTIY,-,TRBV28,TRBJ1-3
ASRKSGRRDSNQPQH,-,TRBV19,TRBJ1-5
ASADLRATRNTIY,-,TRBV18,TRBJ1-3